Presented here are 14 T cell receptor beta chains from one specimen sequenced in a study of Graves' ophthalmopathy and Graves' hyperthyroidism. Beta-chain TCR CDR3 regions were amplified from RNA transcripts. HTBI primers were used in a first-round RT-PCR, which preceded a second-round multiplex PCR. Via MiXCR, TCRdb re-called the multiplex PCR reads, giving one row per CDR3 protein. The profile covers approximately 480,000 distinct CDR3 sequences, with about an eighth appearing a single time and over 8% taken by the ten largest. Sequencing was carried out using blood. These TCRs come from a woman aged 25 to 39 with Graves' ophthalmopathy.

At least ten counts were recorded for this clonotype. The chain links TRBV6-5 to TRBJ2-5, with 7 bases lining up with TRBD1. Germline trimming cut 0 bases from V and 3 bases from J; bases unmatched to any gene: 4. Germline-derived CDR1 and CDR2 are MNHEY and SVGAGI. The CDR3 has 15 residues. CDR3 nucleotide sequence: TGTGCCAGCAGTTACTCGCCCAGGGGGAAAGAGACCCAGTACTTC. Amino acids: CASSYSPRGKETQYF.

This clonotype appeared a few times. A read error may explain this, as a much larger clone is one base away. The chain employs TRBV11-2 and TRBJ2-7; 8 nucleotides line up with TRBD1. CDR3 size: 15 residues. CDR1 is SGHAT and CDR2 is FQNNGV in the germline V gene. CDR3: CASSLGTGHTYEQCF. In DNA, the CDR3 is TGTGCCAGCAGCTTAGGGACAGGGCATACCTACGAGCAGTGCTTC.

The table lists this clonotype with many counts. The rearrangement links TRBV20-1 to TRBJ2-5; TRBD2 agrees at 7 bases. Trimming at V came to 4 bases and at J to 8 bases, leaving 4 bases not matched to a gene. There are 11 residues in the CDR3. Germline V gene data show CDR1 as DFQATT and CDR2 as SNEGSKA (reference sequence). Here the CDR3 DNA reads TGCAGTGCTAAGGCGGGAGTAACCCAGTACTTC. Its protein product is CSAKAGVTQYF.

This clonotype was counted many times. This chain uses TRBV6-5 with TRBJ2-2; 12 positions agree with TRBD1. J gave up 7 bases and V 11 bases, and 11 bases lay outside the gene matches. The V gene's germline CDR1 is MNHEY and CDR2 SVGAGI. The CDR3 is 15 residues long. CDR3 DNA: TGTGCCCGAACAGGGGACAGGGGGCAGGTCGGGGAGCTGTTTTTT. Translating gives CARTGDRGQVGELFF.

V usage is TRBV19 and J usage is TRBJ2-5; 8 bases map to TRBD1. The junction had 7 bases not matched to a gene; V was cut back by 3 bases and J by 4 bases. Germline loops: CDR1 LNHDA, CDR2 SQIVND (reference sequence). The CDR3 extends over 15 amino acids. CDR3 nucleotide sequence: TGTGCCAGTAGTATCCAGGGGGCGCTGGGAGAGACCCAGTACTTC. Translating gives CASSIQGALGETQYF.

This clonotype was seen many times. The chain combines TRBV28 with TRBJ2-7; 8 bases map to TRBD2. The CDR3 has 15 residues. The germline gives CDR1 MDHEN, CDR2 SYDVKM. V trimming: 6 bases; J trimming: 3 bases; junction bases outside the gene matches: 10. The CDR3: CASRDTAGEIYEQYF. CDR3 bases: TGTGCCAGCAGAGACACAGCGGGAGAGATCTACGAGCAGTACTTC.

There are many counts of this clonotype. DNA for the CDR3: TGTGCCAGCAGCTTTAGTCTACCGGCCGCGGGGAGCACCCTCAACACCGGGGAGCTGTTTTTT. Its translation is CASSFSLPAAGSTLNTGELFF. V gene TRBV11-2 combines with J gene TRBJ2-2; TRBD2 might be the D (6 bases). The V end was cut by 3 bases, the J end by 2 bases, with 28 bases between. Per the germline V gene, CDR1 is SGHAT and CDR2 is FQNNGV. This CDR3 is 21 amino acids long.

In its sample, this clonotype was seen many times. The genes are TRBV20-1 and TRBJ2-5; 9 nucleotides agree with TRBD2. The CDR3 loop spans 14 amino acids. Per the germline V gene, CDR1 is DFQATT and CDR2 is SNEGSKA (reference sequence). The ends lost 3 bases at V and 5 bases at J; junction bases unmatched: 7. DNA of the CDR3: TGCAGTGCTAGTTTAGCGGGAGTGGGGGAGACCCAGTACTTC. Encoded protein: CSASLAGVGETQYF.

The chain is built from TRBV4-2 and TRBJ2-4; 11 bases align to TRBD2. Germline CDR1 is LGHNA and CDR2 is YNFKEQ. The CDR3 consists of 17 residues. The junction had 8 bases not matched to a gene; V was cut back by 0 bases and J by 7 bases. The DNA for the CDR3 is TGTGCCAGCAGCCAAGATCTCGTAGCGGGAGGGCGGAACATTCAGTACTTC. Residues: CASSQDLVAGGRNIQYF.

This clonotype has a count of ten or more. The chain is built from TRBV19 and TRBJ1-5, with 8 nucleotides matching TRBD1. J was trimmed by 6 bases and V by 4 bases; bases with no gene match: 5. Germline loops: CDR1 LNHDA, CDR2 SQIVND (reference sequence). The CDR3 length is 14 residues. The CDR3 loop is CASSRQGKGQPQHF. The CDR3 DNA follows: TGTGCCAGTAGTAGACAGGGGAAGGGTCAGCCCCAGCATTTT.

This clonotype was found many times. The rearrangement uses TRBV3-1 and TRBJ2-5; TRBD2 agrees at 7 bases. This CDR3 contains 15 residues. The V gene end was trimmed by 2 bases and the J gene end by 7 bases; junction bases not matched to a gene: 10. The germline V gene has CDR1 LGHDT and CDR2 YNNKEL (reference sequence). CDR3 sequence: CASSQPTGGGGTQYF. CDR3 nucleotides: TGTGCCAGCAGCCAACCCACGGGGGGAGGCGGGACCCAGTACTTC.

In its sample, this clonotype was seen a few times. A much larger clone sits a single nucleotide away, making a read error possible. The chain links TRBV30 to TRBJ1-2; D remains unclear. In germline, CDR1 is GTSNPN, CDR2 SVGIG (reference sequence). V was clipped by 3 bases and J by 8 bases, with 25 bases between them. This CDR3 has 16 residues. CDR3 amino acids: CAWRACGRGYPTGYTF. The CDR3, as DNA: TGTGCCTGGAGAGCCTGTGGTAGAGGTTACCCAACGGGCTACACCTTC.

This clonotype was recorded many times. The chain recombines TRBV28 with TRBJ2-7; 8 nucleotides match TRBD1. The CDR3 spans 14 residues. Germline-derived CDR1 and CDR2 are MDHEN and SYDVKM. Germline trimming cut 4 bases from V and 3 bases from J; bases unmatched to any gene: 5. CDR3 in amino acids: CASSYGGQGYEQYF. The CDR3 DNA reads as TGTGCCAGCAGTTATGGTGGACAGGGCTACGAGCAGTACTTC.

This clonotype was seen more than once but under ten times. This chain connects TRBV20-1 to TRBJ1-5, with D maybe TRBD1 (6 bases). Germline V gives CDR1 DFQATT, CDR2 SNEGSKA (reference sequence). This CDR3 has 19 amino acids. V was pared by 3 bases and J by 2 bases, with 26 bases between. Here the CDR3 reads CSASEEIGGRLGGNQPQHF. The CDR3 bases are TGCAGTGCTAGTGAAGAGATCGGGGGCAGGCTGGGGGGCAATCAGCCCCAGCATTTT.